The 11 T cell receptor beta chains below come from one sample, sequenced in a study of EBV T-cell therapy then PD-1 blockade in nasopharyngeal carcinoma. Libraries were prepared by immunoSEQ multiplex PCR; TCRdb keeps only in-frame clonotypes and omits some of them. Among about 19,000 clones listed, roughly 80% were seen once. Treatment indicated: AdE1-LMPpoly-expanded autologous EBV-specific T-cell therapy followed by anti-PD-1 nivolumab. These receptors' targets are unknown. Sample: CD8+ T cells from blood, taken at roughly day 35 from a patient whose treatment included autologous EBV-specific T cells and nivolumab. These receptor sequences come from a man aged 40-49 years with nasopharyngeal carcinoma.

The CDR3 nucleotides read TGTGCCAGCACCAACCAAGGGGGCTCTGAAGCTTTCTTT. Protein sequence: CASTNQGGSEAFF. The J gene is TRBJ1-1, the V gene TRBV6-5; 7 nucleotides match TRBD1. Germline CDR1 reads MNHEY; CDR2 reads SVGAGI. The CDR3 has 13 amino acids. J gave up 6 bases and V 7 bases, and 8 bases lay outside the gene matches.

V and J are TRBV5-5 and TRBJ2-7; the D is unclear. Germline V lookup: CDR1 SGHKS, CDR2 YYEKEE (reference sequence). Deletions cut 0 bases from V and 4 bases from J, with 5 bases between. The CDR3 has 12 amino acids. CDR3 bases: TGTGCCAGCAGCTTGGTAGGGTACGAGCAGTACTTC. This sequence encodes CASSLVGYEQYF. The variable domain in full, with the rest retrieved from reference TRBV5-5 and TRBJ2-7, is DAGVTQSPTHLIKTRGQQVTLRCSPISGHKSVSWYQQVLGQGPQFIFQYYEKEERGRGNFPDRFSARQFPNYSSELNVNALLLGDSALYLCASSLVGYEQYFGPGTRLTVT.

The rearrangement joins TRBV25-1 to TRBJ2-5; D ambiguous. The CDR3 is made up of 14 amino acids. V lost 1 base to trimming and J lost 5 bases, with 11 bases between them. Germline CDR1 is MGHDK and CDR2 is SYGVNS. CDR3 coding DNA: TGTGCCAGCAGTGAATTTATCGTTGACGAGACCCAGTACTTC. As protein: CASSEFIVDETQYF.

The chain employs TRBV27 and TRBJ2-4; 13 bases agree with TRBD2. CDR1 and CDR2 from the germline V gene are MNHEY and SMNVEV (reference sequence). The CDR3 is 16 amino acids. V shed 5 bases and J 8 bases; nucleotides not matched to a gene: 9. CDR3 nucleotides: TGTGCCAGCAGTCAGAGACTAGCGGGGGGCCGGGACATTCAGTACTTC. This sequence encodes CASSQRLAGGRDIQYF.

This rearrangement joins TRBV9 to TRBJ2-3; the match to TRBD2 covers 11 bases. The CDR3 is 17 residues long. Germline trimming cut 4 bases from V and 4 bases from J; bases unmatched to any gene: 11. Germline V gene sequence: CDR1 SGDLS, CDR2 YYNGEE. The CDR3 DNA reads TGTGCCAGCAGCACCGGGATAGCGGGGGGGCCATCAGATACGCAGTATTTT. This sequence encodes CASSTGIAGGPSDTQYF.

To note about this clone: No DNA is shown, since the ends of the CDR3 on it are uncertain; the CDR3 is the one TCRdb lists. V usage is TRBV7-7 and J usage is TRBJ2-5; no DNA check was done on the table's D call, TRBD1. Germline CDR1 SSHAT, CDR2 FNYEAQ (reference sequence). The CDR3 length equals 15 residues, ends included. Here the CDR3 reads CASSFGPGGRETQYF.

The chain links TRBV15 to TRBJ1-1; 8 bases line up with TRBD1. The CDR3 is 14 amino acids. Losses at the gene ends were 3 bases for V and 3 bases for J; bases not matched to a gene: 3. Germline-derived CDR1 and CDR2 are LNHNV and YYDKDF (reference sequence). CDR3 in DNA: TGTGCCACCAGCAGCAGGGGGCAAGACACTGAAGCTTTCTTT. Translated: CATSSRGQDTEAFF.

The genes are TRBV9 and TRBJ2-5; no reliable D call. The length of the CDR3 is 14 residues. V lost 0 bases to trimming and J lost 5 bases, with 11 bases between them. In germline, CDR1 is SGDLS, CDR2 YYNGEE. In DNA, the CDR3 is TGTGCCAGCAGCGTAGGGCTGTTCGGGGAGACCCAGTACTTC. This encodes CASSVGLFGETQYF.

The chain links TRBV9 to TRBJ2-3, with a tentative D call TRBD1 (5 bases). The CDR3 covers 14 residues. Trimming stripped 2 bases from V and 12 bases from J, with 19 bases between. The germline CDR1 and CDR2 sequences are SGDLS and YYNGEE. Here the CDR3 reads CASSVFQADSFQYF. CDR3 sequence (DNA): TGTGCCAGCAGCGTCTTCCAGGCCGACAGTTTTCAGTATTTT.

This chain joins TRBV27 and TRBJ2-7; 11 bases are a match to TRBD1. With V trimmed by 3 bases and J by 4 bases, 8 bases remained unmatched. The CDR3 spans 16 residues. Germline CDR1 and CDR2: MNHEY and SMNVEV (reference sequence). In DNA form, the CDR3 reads TGTGCCAGCAGTTTTCCGGGGACAGGGGGTATTTACGAGCAGTACTTC. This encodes CASSFPGTGGIYEQYF.

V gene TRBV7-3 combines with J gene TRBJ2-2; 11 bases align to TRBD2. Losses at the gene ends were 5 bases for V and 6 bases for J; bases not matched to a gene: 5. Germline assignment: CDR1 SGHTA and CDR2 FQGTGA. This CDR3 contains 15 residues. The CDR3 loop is CASSPHSGGAGELFF. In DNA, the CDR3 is TGTGCCAGCAGCCCCCATAGCGGGGGGGCCGGGGAGCTGTTTTTT.